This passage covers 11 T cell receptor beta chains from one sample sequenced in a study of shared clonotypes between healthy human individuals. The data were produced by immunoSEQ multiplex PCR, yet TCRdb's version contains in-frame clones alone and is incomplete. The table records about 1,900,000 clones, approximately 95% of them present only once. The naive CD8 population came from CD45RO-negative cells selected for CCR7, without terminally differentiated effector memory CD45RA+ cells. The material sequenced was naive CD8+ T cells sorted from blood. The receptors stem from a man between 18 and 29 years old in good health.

This CDR3 reads CASSWRGPYEQYF. The CDR3 region has the DNA TGTGCCAGCAGCTGGCGAGGGCCCTACGAGCAGTACTTC. The rearrangement joins TRBV7-2 to TRBJ2-7; D may be TRBD2 (5 bases). The CDR3 length is 13 residues. In germline, CDR1 is SGHTA, CDR2 FQGNSA. The germline V and J ends were trimmed by 4 bases and 2 bases, with 9 bases remaining between them.

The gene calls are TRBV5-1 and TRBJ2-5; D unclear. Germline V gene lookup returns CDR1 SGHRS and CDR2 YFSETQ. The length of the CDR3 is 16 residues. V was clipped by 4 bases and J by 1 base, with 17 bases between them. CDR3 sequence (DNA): TGCGCCAGCAGCCCCGTGGTTACAGCCCCCCAAGAGACCCAGTACTTC. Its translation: CASSPVVTAPQETQYF.

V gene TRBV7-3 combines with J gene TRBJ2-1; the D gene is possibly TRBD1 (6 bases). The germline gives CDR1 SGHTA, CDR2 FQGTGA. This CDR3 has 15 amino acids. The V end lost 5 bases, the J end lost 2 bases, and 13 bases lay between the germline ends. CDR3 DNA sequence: TGTGCCAGCAGCGCCCGGGCAGGGGCCTACAATGAGCAGTTCTTC. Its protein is CASSARAGAYNEQFF.

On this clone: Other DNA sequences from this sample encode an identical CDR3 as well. CDR3 nucleotides: TGTGCCAGCAGCGTAGGACAGGTTTCCTACGAGCAGTACTTC. Translated, it gives CASSVGQVSYEQYF. This chain connects TRBV9 to TRBJ2-7; tentatively, D is TRBD1 (6 bases). In germline, CDR1 is SGDLS, CDR2 YYNGEE. The CDR3 spans 14 residues. V was trimmed by 0 bases and J by 1 base, leaving 8 bases between them.

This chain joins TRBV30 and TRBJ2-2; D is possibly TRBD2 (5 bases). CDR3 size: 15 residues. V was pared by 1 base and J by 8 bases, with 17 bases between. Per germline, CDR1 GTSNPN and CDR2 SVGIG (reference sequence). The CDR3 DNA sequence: TGTGCCTGGAGTGAAGTTCGGGGTTTGAGTGGGGAGCTGTTTTTT. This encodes CAWSEVRGLSGELFF.

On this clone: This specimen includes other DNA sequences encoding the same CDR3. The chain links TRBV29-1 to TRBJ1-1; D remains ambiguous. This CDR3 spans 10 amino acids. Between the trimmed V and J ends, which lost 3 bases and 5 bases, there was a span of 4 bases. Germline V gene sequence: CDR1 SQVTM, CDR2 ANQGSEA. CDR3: CSVEVTEAFF. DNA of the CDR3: TGCAGCGTTGAGGTGACTGAAGCTTTCTTT.

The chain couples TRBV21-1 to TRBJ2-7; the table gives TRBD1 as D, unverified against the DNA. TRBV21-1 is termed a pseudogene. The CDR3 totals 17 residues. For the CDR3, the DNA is TGTGCCAGCAGCGACTGGGACAGCCAACGCCAACGCTACGAGCAGTACTTC. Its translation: CASSDWDSQRQRYEQYF.

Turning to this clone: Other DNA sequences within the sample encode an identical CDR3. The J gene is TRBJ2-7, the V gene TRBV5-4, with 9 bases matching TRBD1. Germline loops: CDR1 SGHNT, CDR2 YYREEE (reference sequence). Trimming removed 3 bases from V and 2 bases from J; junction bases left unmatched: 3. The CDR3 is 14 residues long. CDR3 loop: CASSWGQGTYEQYF. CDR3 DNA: TGTGCCAGCAGCTGGGGACAGGGCACCTACGAGCAGTACTTC. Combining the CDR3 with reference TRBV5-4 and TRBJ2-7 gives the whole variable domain ETGVTQSPTHLIKTRGQQVTLRCSSQSGHNTVSWYQQALGQGPQFIFQYYREEENGRGNFPPRFSGLQFPNYSSELNVNALELDDSALYLCASSWGQGTYEQYFGPGTRLTVT.

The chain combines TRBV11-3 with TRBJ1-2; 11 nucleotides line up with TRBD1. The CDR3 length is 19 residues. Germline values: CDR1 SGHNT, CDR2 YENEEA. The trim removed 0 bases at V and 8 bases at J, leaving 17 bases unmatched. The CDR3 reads CASSLDYRGQGDNKEGYTF. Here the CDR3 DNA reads TGTGCCAGCAGCTTAGATTATCGGGGACAGGGGGATAATAAAGAAGGCTACACCTTC.

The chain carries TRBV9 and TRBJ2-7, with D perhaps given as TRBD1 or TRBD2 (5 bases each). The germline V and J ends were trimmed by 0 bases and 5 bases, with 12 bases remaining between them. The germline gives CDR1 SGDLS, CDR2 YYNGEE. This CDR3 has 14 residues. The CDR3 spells CASSVAGRGDEQYF. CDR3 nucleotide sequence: TGTGCCAGCAGCGTAGCGGGAAGGGGCGACGAGCAGTACTTC.

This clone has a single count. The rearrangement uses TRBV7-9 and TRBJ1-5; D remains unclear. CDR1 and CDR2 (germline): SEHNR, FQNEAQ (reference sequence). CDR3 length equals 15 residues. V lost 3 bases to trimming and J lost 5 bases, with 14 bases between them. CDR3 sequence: CASSLGLGRDQPQHF. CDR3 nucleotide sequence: TGTGCCAGCAGCTTGGGTCTCGGGCGAGATCAGCCCCAGCATTTT.